Listed here are 18 T cell receptor beta chains from one sample, sequenced in a study of cytotoxic CD8 clonotypes in ibrutinib-treated CLL. The protocol was immunoSEQ multiplex PCR, while the TCRdb copy is restricted to in-frame clones and leaves out a portion. The sample lists about 310,000 clones, roughly 79% occurring once. This material consisted of PBMCs, taken before ibrutinib treatment. The receptors were gathered from a human donor with chronic lymphocytic leukemia.

V and J are TRBV15 and TRBJ2-1, with a possible D match to TRBD2 (5 bases). This CDR3 is built from 19 residues. With 0 bases removed from V and 6 bases from J, the gap between germline ends came to 24 bases. CDR1 is LNHNV and CDR2 is YYDKDF in the germline V gene (reference sequence). CDR3 nucleotide sequence: TGTGCCACCAGCAGAGACACTTACGATCGGGGAGTTAACGCCAATGAGCAGTTCTTC. This sequence encodes CATSRDTYDRGVNANEQFF.

The chain links TRBV2 to TRBJ1-2, with TRBD1 matching over 9 bases. With 3 bases clipped from V and 8 bases from J, the junction kept 10 bases outside the gene matches. The CDR3 totals 15 residues. Germline V gives CDR1 SNHLY, CDR2 FYNNEI. In nucleotides, the CDR3 is TGTGCCAGCAGTGATATACAGGGGGCCTCGAGGGGCTACACCTTC. This encodes CASSDIQGASRGYTF.

This clone was counted only a few times. The J gene is TRBJ1-5, the V gene TRBV5-5; the D gene is possibly TRBD1 (6 bases). The germline gives CDR1 SGHKS, CDR2 YYEKEE (reference sequence). Trimming left V 3 bases short and J 7 bases short, with 14 bases between. The CDR3 has 14 residues. CDR3 in amino acids: CASSWKQGGQPQHF. The CDR3 DNA follows: TGTGCCAGCAGCTGGAAACAGGGCGGGCAGCCCCAGCATTTT.

The CDR3 loop reads CASSSTGVRSYEQYF. The CDR3 DNA reads TGTGCCAGTAGCTCAACCGGGGTTCGGTCCTACGAGCAGTACTTC. This chain connects TRBV19 to TRBJ2-7, with D maybe TRBD2 (5 bases). Per germline, CDR1 LNHDA and CDR2 SQIVND (reference sequence). The CDR3 sequence is 15 residues long. V was trimmed by 6 bases and J by 1 base, leaving 16 bases between them.

The J gene is TRBJ2-4, the V gene TRBV9, with 7 bases lining up with TRBD1. This CDR3 contains 16 residues. In germline, CDR1 is SGDLS, CDR2 YYNGEE. V lost 1 base, J lost 3 bases, and 7 bases stayed unmatched. The CDR3 here is CASSVTQGMDKNIQYF. The CDR3 DNA sequence: TGTGCCAGCAGCGTAACACAGGGGATGGACAAAAACATTCAGTACTTC.

The J gene is TRBJ1-5, the V gene TRBV27; no definite D call. The CDR3 consists of 14 residues. Germline CDR1 MNHEY, CDR2 SMNVEV (reference sequence). Trimming left V 0 bases short and J 0 bases short, with 3 bases between. DNA of the CDR3: TGTGCCAGCAGTTTATCACTTAGCAATCAGCCCCAGCATTTT. As protein: CASSLSLSNQPQHF.

The chain's CDR3 is CASSLNRRNTEAFF. DNA of the CDR3: TGTGCCAGCAGCTTAAATCGTCGGAACACTGAAGCTTTCTTT. The rearrangement joins TRBV5-6 to TRBJ1-1, with D hard to call. The CDR3 is 14 amino acids. CDR1 SGHDT and CDR2 YYEEEE come from the germline V gene. V dropped 2 bases and J dropped 1 base, with 9 bases sitting between them.

The V gene is TRBV18, the J gene TRBJ2-5; 13 nucleotides align to TRBD2. The trim removed 3 bases at V and 8 bases at J, leaving 9 bases unmatched. CDR3 length equals 16 residues. Germline V gene lookup returns CDR1 KGHSH and CDR2 LQKENI. In nucleotides, the CDR3 is TGTGCCAGCTCACCCCGGACTAGCGGGAGCCAAGTCACCCAGTACTTC. Encoded protein: CASSPRTSGSQVTQYF.

The chain combines TRBV27 with TRBJ1-4, with 7 bases matching TRBD1. Germline V lookup: CDR1 MNHEY, CDR2 SMNVEV (reference sequence). The CDR3 loop spans 14 amino acids. J was trimmed by 8 bases and V by 7 bases; bases with no gene match: 10. The CDR3 sequence is CASKLEGAGEKLFF. As DNA, the CDR3 is TGTGCCAGCAAATTGGAGGGGGCCGGAGAAAAACTGTTTTTT.

The V and J genes are TRBV29-1 and TRBJ1-2; D not certain. The V and J ends lost 5 bases and 4 bases respectively, with 14 bases between them. CDR3 size: 13 residues. Germline V gene sequence: CDR1 SQVTM, CDR2 ANQGSEA. The CDR3 DNA sequence: TGCAGCGTTCCCACTTTGGTTACCTATGGCTACACCTTC. This codes for CSVPTLVTYGYTF.

This clone was counted only a few times. This chain connects TRBV5-1 to TRBJ2-7; TRBD2 agrees at 11 bases. The CDR3 extends over 16 amino acids. Trimming at V came to 4 bases and at J to 0 bases, leaving 6 bases not matched to a gene. Germline V CDR1 and CDR2: SGHRS, YFSETQ. The CDR3 region has the DNA TGCGCCAGCAGCATAGGGACTAGCGGCTTCTCCTACGAGCAGTACTTC. Its translation is CASSIGTSGFSYEQYF.

The count of this clone is one. J is TRBJ1-2 and V is TRBV11-3, with no clear D. Germline loops: CDR1 SGHNT, CDR2 YENEEA. V shed 1 base and J shed 3 bases, with 9 bases lying between them. CDR3 length equals 14 residues. CDR3 loop: CASSLALDYYGYTF. The CDR3 DNA reads as TGTGCCAGCAGCTTAGCGTTGGATTACTATGGCTACACCTTC.

The table lists this clone with a count of one. The J gene is TRBJ2-2, the V gene TRBV6-5; tentatively, D is TRBD1 (6 bases). Per the germline V gene, CDR1 is MNHEY and CDR2 is SVGAGI. With 6 bases removed from V and 4 bases from J, the gap between germline ends came to 15 bases. The CDR3 is made up of 15 amino acids. CDR3 nucleotides: TGTGCCAGCAGGAACGAACAGGGATTCACCGGGGAGCTGTTTTTT. Protein product: CASRNEQGFTGELFF.

The CDR3: CASSTGTVNQPQHF. In DNA form, the CDR3 reads TGTGCCAGCAGCACCGGGACCGTCAATCAGCCCCAGCATTTT. The V call is TRBV28, the J call TRBJ1-5, with D tentatively TRBD1 (5 bases). Germline values: CDR1 MDHEN, CDR2 SYDVKM. The CDR3 loop spans 14 amino acids. Deletions cut 6 bases from V and 3 bases from J, with 12 bases between.

The chain combines TRBV19 with TRBJ2-7, with a tentative D call TRBD1 (5 bases). Trimming left V 1 base short and J 3 bases short, with 13 bases between. This CDR3 comprises 15 residues. The germline CDR1 and CDR2 sequences are LNHDA and SQIVND (reference sequence). CDR3 in DNA: TGTGCCAGTAGTATAGCCGGACAAACGTTCTACGAGCAGTACTTC. Protein sequence: CASSIAGQTFYEQYF. Full variable domain (outside the CDR3, taken from reference TRBV19 and TRBJ2-7): DGGITQSPKYLFRKEGQNVTLSCEQNLNHDAMYWYRQDPGQGLRLIYYSQIVNDFQKGDIAEGYSVSREKKESFPLTVTSAQKNPTAFYLCASSIAGQTFYEQYFGPGTRLTVT.

This clone has a single count. The chain employs TRBV25-1 and TRBJ2-1; D is undetermined. This CDR3 comprises 13 residues. Germline V gives CDR1 MGHDK, CDR2 SYGVNS. V was shortened by 5 bases and J by 8 bases, with 13 bases between the two germline ends. CDR3 amino acids: CASSPPRTYEQFF. CDR3 nucleotides: TGTGCCAGCAGTCCCCCGAGAACTTATGAGCAGTTCTTC. The complete variable domain, with remaining parts taken from reference TRBV25-1 and TRBJ2-1, reads EADIYQTPRYLVIGTGKKITLECSQTMGHDKMYWYQQDPGMELHLIHYSYGVNSTEKGDLSSESTVSRIRTEHFPLTLESARPSHTSQYLCASSPPRTYEQFFGPGTRLTVL.

The chain couples TRBV19 to TRBJ2-7, with D possibly matching TRBD2 (7 bases). V gave up 5 bases and J gave up 0 bases, with 11 bases separating them. CDR1 is LNHDA, CDR2 SQIVND, per germline (reference sequence). The CDR3 totals 14 residues. The CDR3 sequence is CASSRAGASYEQYF. Here the CDR3 DNA reads TGTGCCAGTAGTCGGGCGGGGGCCTCCTACGAGCAGTACTTC.

As DNA, the CDR3 is TGTGCCAGCAGTGAAACCGCGTCAGGAGCCAAAAACATTCAGTACTTC. As protein: CASSETASGAKNIQYF. The chain has TRBV2 and TRBJ2-4; D is uncertain. Germline V gives CDR1 SNHLY, CDR2 FYNNEI. CDR3 length: 16 amino acids. Trimming took off 2 bases at V and 0 bases at J, with 11 bases between the two ends.